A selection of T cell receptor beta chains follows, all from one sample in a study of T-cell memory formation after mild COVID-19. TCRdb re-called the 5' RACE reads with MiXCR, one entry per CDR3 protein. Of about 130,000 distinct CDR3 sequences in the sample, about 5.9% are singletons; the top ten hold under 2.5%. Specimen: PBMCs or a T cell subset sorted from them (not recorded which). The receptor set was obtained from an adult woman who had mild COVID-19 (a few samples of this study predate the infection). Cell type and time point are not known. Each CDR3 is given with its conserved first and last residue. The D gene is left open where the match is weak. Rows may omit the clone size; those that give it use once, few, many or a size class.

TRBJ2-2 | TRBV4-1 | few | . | TGCGCCAGCAGCCCTGGGAGTAGCGTGTCCGGGGAGCTGTTTTTT | CASSPGSSVSGELFF
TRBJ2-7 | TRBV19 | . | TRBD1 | TGTGCCAGTACTCAGACAGGGACGTACGAGCAGTACTTC | CASTQTGTYEQYF
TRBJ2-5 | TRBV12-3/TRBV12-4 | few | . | TGTGCCAGCAGTCCCTACTGGGAGGTACAGGAGACCCAGTACTTC | CASSPYWEVQETQYF
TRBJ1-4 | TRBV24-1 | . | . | TGTGCCACCAGCCAACCGGGGAATGAAAAACTGTTTTTT | CATSQPGNEKLFF
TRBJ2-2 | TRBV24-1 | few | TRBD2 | TGTGCCACCAGTGATCCGGGGGGTCGGAACACCGGGGAGCTGTTTTTT | CATSDPGGRNTGELFF
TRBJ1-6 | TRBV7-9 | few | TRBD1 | TGTGCCAGCAGCTTTAGGACAGGGACCAATTCACCCCTCCACTTT | CASSFRTGTNSPLHF
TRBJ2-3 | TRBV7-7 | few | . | TGTGCCAGCAGCTTGGGACTCTCCAAGGCCACAGATACGCAGTATTTT | CASSLGLSKATDTQYF
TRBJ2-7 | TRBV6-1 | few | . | TGTGCCAGCAGTGAAGCGCGTTCAGGGGATGGCTACGAGCAGTACTTC | CASSEARSGDGYEQYF
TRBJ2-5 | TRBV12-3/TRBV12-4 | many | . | TGTGCCAGCAGTGCAGGGTTGAGGGAGACCCAGTACTTC | CASSAGLRETQYF
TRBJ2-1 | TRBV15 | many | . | TGTGCCACCAGCTTAGCAGCACAGGGAAATGTCCAGTTCTTC | CATSLAAQGNVQFF
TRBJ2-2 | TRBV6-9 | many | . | TGTGCCAGCAGTTTAATCGGGGGAGAAGTAACCGGGGAGCTGTTTTTT | CASSLIGGEVTGELFF
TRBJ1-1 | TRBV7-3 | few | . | TGTGCCAGCAGTCCCGACAGTTCCCTGAACACTGAAGCTTTCTTT | CASSPDSSLNTEAFF
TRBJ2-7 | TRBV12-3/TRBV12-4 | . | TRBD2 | TGTGCCAGCAGTTTAAGCAGCGGGAGTGTCGAGCAGTACTTC | CASSLSSGSVEQYF
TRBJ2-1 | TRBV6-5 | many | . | TGTGCCAGCAGTTCAATGGGATATGAGCAGTTCTTC | CASSSMGYEQFF
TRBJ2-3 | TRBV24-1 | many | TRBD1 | TGTGCCACCAGTGATGCCGGGACAGGGTGGGATACGCAGTATTTT | CATSDAGTGWDTQYF
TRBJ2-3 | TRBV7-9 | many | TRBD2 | TGTGCCAGCAGCTTAGCCGGGACTAGCGGGAGAGCTGATACGCAGTATTTT | CASSLAGTSGRADTQYF
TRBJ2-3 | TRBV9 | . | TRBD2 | TGTGCCAGCAGTTCCCTTGGGGGACTAGCGGGAAACACAGATACGCAGTATTTT | CASSSLGGLAGNTDTQYF
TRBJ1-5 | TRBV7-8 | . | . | TGTGCCAGCAGCTCGTCAGCGTATCAGCCCCAGCATTTT | CASSSSAYQPQHF
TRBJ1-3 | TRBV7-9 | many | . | TGTGCCAGCGGGGGGTCGAGCTCTGGAAACACCATATATTTT | CASGGSSSGNTIYF
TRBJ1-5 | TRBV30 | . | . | TGTGCCTGGAGTGTAGAGGGCAATCAGCCCCAGCATTTT | CAWSVEGNQPQHF
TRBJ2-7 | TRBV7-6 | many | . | TGTGCCAGCAGCGGCGGAGACTACGAGCAGTACTTC | CASSGGDYEQYF
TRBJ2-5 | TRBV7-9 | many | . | TGTGCCAGCAGCTCCACAATGGGCGCAGAGACCCAGTACTTC | CASSSTMGAETQYF